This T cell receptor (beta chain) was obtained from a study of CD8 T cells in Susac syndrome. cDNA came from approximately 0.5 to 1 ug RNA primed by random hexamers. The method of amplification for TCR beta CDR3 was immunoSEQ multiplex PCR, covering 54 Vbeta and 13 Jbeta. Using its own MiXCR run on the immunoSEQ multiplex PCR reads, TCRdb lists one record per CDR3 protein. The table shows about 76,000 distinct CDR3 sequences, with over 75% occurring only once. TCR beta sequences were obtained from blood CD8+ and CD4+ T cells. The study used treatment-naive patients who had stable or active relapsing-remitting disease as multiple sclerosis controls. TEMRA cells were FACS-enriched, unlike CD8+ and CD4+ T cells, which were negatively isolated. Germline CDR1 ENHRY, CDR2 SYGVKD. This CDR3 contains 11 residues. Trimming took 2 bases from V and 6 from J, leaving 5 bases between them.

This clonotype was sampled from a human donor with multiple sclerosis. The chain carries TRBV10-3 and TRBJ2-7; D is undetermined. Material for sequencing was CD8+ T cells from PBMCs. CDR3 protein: CAISEPGEQYF. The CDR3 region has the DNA TGTGCCATCAGTGAGCCCGGCGAGCAGTACTTC.